The text below deals with one T cell receptor (beta chain). As handled by the study authors: Quantification of nucleated cells was approximated via reference gene primer amplification. Clones were sequenced by immunoSEQ multiplex PCR, and TCRdb holds only the in-frame ones, with some missing. D and trimming come from the DNA, and the V and J calls and clone size come from that table. This table holds roughly 75,000 clones, around 88% found once. This specimen comes from a study of blood T cell repertoires in COVID-19. In the study overall: The United States, Italy and Spain supplied acute and convalescent COVID-19 samples. From T cells, B-cell-depleted T cells, or PBMCs came the material, which was cDNA or gDNA.

Trimming shortened V by 8 bases and J by 6 bases, and 15 bases separated the two germline ends. Germline-derived CDR1 and CDR2 are KGHDR and SFDVKD. This CDR3 contains 14 residues. Specimen: peripheral blood. This TCR was recovered from a man aged 60 to 69 with acute or convalescent COVID-19. The chain employs TRBV24-1 and TRBJ2-2; D is unclear. Here the CDR3 reads CATMSTVGPGELFF. Here the CDR3 DNA reads TGTGCCACCATGTCTACAGTTGGTCCCGGGGAGCTGTTTTTT.